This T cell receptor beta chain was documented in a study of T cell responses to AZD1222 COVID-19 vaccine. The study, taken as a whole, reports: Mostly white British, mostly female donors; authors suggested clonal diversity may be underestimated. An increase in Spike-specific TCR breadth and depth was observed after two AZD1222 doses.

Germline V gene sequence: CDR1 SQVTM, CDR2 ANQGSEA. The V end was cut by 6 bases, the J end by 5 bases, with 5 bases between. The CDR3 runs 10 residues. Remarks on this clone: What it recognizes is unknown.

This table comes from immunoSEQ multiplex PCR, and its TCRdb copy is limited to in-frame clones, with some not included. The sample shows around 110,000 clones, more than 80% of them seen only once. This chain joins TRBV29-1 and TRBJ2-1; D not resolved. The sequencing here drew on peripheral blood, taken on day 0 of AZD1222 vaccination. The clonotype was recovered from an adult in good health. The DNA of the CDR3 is TGCAGCGTCCTAGACAATGAGCAGTTCTTC. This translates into CSVLDNEQFF.